This TCR beta chain was recorded in a study of blood T cells in healthy people across ages. Study outcomes and limitations: Across samples, TCR beta diversity tracked strongly with naive T cell percentage.

This CDR3 has 14 amino acids. V lost 5 bases and J lost 5, with 15 bases in between. CDR1 and CDR2 from the germline V gene are SEHNR and FQNEAQ (reference sequence). A J-beta primer mix and a sample-barcoded 5' primer were used in a second PCR of roughly 6 to 11 cycles. Each CDR3 protein gets one entry after TCRdb re-called the 5' RACE reads with MiXCR. The sample records approximately 1,700,000 distinct CDR3 sequences, about 39% being singletons. This clonotype was counted between two and nine times. Its antigen remains unknown. The TCR was taken from a human donor in good health. This chain uses TRBV7-9 with TRBJ1-2; D is ambiguous. Sequencing was carried out using blood. This CDR3 is CASSARNSNYGYTF. The DNA for the CDR3 is TGTGCCAGCAGCGCTAGAAATAGTAATTATGGCTACACCTTC.